These T cell receptor beta chains were read from a single sample in a study of OX40 agonist ivuxolimab in advanced cancers. Assay: immunoSEQ multiplex PCR; the TCRdb copy retains only in-frame clones and omits some. The table records some 95,000 clones, roughly nine tenths of them present only once. The sequenced sample was CD4+ or CD8+ T cells sorted from blood, obtained in a trial of the OX40 agonist ivuxolimab. Receptor source: an adult with an advanced solid tumor such as melanoma, head and neck, liver or kidney cancer. Both conserved end residues are part of each CDR3. The order of the fields is CDR3 protein, CDR3 DNA, J gene, V gene, D gene, clone size. The D gene is left open where the match is weak. For some rows the clone size is stated as once, few or many, or as a class when expanded; others skip it.

CATQLTGEVGANVLTF | TGTGCCACCCAACTGACAGGGGAAGTAGGAGCCAACGTCCTGACTTTC | TRBJ2-6 | TRBV5-6 | TRBD1 | NA
CASSGGLSTDTQYF | TGTGCCAGCAGTGGCGGCCTTAGCACAGATACGCAGTATTTT | TRBJ2-3 | TRBV28 | NA | NA
CSSPGLAGETQYF | TGCAGCTCCCCGGGACTAGCGGGGGAGACCCAGTACTTC | TRBJ2-5 | TRBV29-1 | TRBD2 | NA
CASSQSKGRDTEAFF | TGCGCCAGCAGTCAATCAAAGGGACGAGACACTGAAGCTTTCTTT | TRBJ1-1 | TRBV23-1 | NA | NA
CASSLGGQENEKLFF | TGTGCCAGCAGCTTAGGTGGACAGGAGAATGAAAAACTGTTTTTT | TRBJ1-4 | TRBV11-2 | TRBD1 | few
CASSLNREGQITDTQYF | TGTGCCAGCAGTTTAAACCGGGAGGGCCAAATTACAGATACGCAGTATTTT | TRBJ2-3 | TRBV28 | TRBD2 | NA
CASSLAPNTEAFF | TGTGCCAGCAGCTTAGCGCCAAACACTGAAGCTTTCTTT | TRBJ1-1 | TRBV11-1 | NA | NA
CAISPPASGGYTF | TGTGCCATCAGTCCTCCGGCTAGCGGTGGCTACACCTTC | TRBJ1-2 | TRBV10-3 | NA | NA
CASSFAGNTGELFF | TGTGCCAGCAGCTTCGCCGGGAACACCGGGGAGCTGTTTTTT | TRBJ2-2 | TRBV7-9 | NA | once
CSVEEGDNF | TGCAGCGTTGAAGAGGGAGATAACTTC | TRBJ1-2 | TRBV29-1 | NA | few
CAWSVSLRGRGEAFF | TGTGCCTGGAGTGTAAGTCTGAGGGGGCGGGGTGAAGCTTTCTTT | TRBJ1-1 | TRBV30 | TRBD1 | NA
CASSSDRNEQFF | TGCGCCAGCAGCTCGGACAGAAATGAGCAGTTCTTC | TRBJ2-1 | TRBV5-1 | NA | NA
CASSPRLAGEGNEQFF | TGTGCCAGCAGCCCGAGACTAGCGGGAGAGGGGAATGAGCAGTTCTTC | TRBJ2-1 | TRBV9 | TRBD2 | NA
CASSLLTGEDGYGYTF | TGTGCCAGCTCACTCCTGACAGGGGAGGATGGGTATGGCTACACCTTC | TRBJ1-2 | TRBV18 | TRBD1 | NA
CASSKVTGTHGTEAFF | TGTGCCAGCAGCAAAGTCACAGGGACTCACGGGACTGAAGCTTTCTTT | TRBJ1-1 | TRBV11-2 | NA | NA
CASRPTGSGNTIYF | TGCGCCAGCCGACCGACAGGGTCTGGAAACACCATATATTTT | TRBJ1-3 | TRBV5-1 | TRBD1 | NA
CAITFYGYTF | TGTGCCATCACCTTCTATGGCTACACCTTC | TRBJ1-2 | TRBV10-3 | NA | NA
CASWTGDSPLHF | TGCGCCAGTTGGACAGGGGATTCACCCCTCCACTTT | TRBJ1-6 | TRBV10-2 | TRBD1 | few
CASSLSRNTQYF | TGTGCCAGCAGCTTGAGCCGGAATACGCAGTATTTT | TRBJ2-3 | TRBV5-5 | NA | NA
CASRGGDTSSYEQYF | TGTGCCAGCAGGGGTGGGGACACGAGCTCCTACGAGCAGTACTTC | TRBJ2-7 | TRBV27 | NA | NA
CASERDTDTQYF | TGTGCCAGCGAGAGGGATACAGATACGCAGTATTTT | TRBJ2-3 | TRBV2 | NA | NA
CSGQTNYGYTF | TGCAGTGGACAGACTAACTATGGCTACACCTTC | TRBJ1-2 | TRBV20-1 | NA | NA
CASRSDREVGYTF | TGTGCCAGCAGATCCGACAGGGAGGTCGGCTACACCTTC | TRBJ1-2 | TRBV27 | TRBD1 | NA
CASSVLGSRGETQYF | TGTGCCAGCAGCGTATTGGGGTCCCGCGGGGAGACCCAGTACTTC | TRBJ2-5 | TRBV9 | NA | NA
CASSHPRTGSSYEQYF | TGCGCCAGCAGTCATCCTAGGACAGGGAGCTCCTACGAGCAGTACTTC | TRBJ2-7 | TRBV23-1 | TRBD1 | NA
CASSEVTSGRIGELFF | TGCGCCAGCAGTGAGGTTACTAGCGGGAGAATCGGGGAGCTGTTTTTT | TRBJ2-2 | TRBV10-2 | TRBD2 | once
CASSPGGSIHNEQFF | TGTGCCAGCTCACCAGGCGGGAGTATCCACAATGAGCAGTTCTTC | TRBJ2-1 | TRBV18 | TRBD2 | NA
CAGGLGGTNYGYTF | TGTGCCGGTGGACTCGGGGGAACTAACTATGGCTACACCTTC | TRBJ1-2 | TRBV30 | NA | NA
CASRPPGGSYNEQFF | TGTGCCAGCAGACCGCCAGGGGGTTCCTACAATGAGCAGTTCTTC | TRBJ2-1 | TRBV6-5 | TRBD1 | NA